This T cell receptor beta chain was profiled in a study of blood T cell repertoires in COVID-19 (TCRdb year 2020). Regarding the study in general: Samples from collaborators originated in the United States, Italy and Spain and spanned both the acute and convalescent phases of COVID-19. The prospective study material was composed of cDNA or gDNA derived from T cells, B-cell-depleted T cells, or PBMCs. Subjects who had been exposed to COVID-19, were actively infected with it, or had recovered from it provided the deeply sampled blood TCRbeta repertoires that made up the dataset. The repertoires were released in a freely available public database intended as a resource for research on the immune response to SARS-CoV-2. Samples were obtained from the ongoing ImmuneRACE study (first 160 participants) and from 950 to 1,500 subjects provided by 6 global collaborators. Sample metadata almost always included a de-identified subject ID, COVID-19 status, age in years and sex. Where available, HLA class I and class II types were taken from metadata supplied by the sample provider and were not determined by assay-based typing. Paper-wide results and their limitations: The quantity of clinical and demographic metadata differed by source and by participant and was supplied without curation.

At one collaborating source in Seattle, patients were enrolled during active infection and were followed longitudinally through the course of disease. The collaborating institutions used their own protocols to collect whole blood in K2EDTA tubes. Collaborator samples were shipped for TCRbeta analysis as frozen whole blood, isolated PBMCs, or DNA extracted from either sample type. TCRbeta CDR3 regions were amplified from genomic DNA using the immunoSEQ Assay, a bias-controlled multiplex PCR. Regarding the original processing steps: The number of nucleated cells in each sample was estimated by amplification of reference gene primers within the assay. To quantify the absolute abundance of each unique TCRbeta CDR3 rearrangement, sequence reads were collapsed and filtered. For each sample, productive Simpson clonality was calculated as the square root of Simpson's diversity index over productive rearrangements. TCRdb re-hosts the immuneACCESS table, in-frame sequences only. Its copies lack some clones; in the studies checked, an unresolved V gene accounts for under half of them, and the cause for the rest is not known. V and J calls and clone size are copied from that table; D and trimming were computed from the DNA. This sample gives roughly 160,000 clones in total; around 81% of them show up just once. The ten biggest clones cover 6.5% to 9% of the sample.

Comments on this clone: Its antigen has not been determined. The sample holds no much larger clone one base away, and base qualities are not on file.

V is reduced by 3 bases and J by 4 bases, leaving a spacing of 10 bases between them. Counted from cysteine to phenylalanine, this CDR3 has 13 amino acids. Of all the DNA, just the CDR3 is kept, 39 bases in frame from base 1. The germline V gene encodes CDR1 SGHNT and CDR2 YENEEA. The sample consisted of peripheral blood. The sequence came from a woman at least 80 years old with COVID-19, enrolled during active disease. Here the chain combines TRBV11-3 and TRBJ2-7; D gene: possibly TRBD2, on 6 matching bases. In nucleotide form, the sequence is TGTGCCAGCAGCTTGGGCGGGGAATACGAGCAGTACTTC. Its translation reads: CASSLGGEYEQYF.